Each of the 2 T cell receptor beta chains below was sequenced from the same sample in a study of cytomegalovirus exposure and HLA in healthy donors. The PCR ran on 60 Vbeta and 13 Jbeta primers. Sequenced by immunoSEQ multiplex PCR; TCRdb stores in-frame clones only, minus some. The sample table includes 40,000 to 65,000 clones. The sample consisted of PBMCs. All receptors derive from a man aged 35-49 years in good health and CMV-seropositive.

This chain joins TRBV29-1 and TRBJ2-5; 7 bases are a match to TRBD1. Germline lookup yields CDR1 SQVTM and CDR2 ANQGSEA. CDR3 size: 14 residues. V was pared by 4 bases and J by 3 bases, with 8 bases of the junction left unmatched. CDR3 sequence (DNA): TGCAGCGTTGGGACCGACAGGGTGGAAGAGACCCAGTACTTC. Protein product: CSVGTDRVEETQYF.

This sequence joins TRBV28 and TRBJ1-5; D is perhaps TRBD1 (6 bases). The CDR3 contains 17 residues. V shed 3 bases and J shed 2 bases, with 17 bases lying between them. Germline V gene lookup returns CDR1 MDHEN and CDR2 SYDVKM. CDR3 nucleotide sequence: TGTGCCAGCAGTTTGGGAAGCTCGACAGGTCGCAATCAGCCCCAGCATTTT. It yields the protein CASSLGSSTGRNQPQHF.